The text below deals with one T cell receptor beta chain. This CDR3 region has 17 residues. Looked up from germline, CDR1 is MNHEY and CDR2 is SMNVEV (reference sequence). Trimming cost V 3 bases and J 3 bases, with 20 bases left between them. In the naive CD8 group, cells lacked CD45RO and were positively selected for CCR7, so terminally differentiated effector memory CD45RA+ cells were left out. TCRdb's copy holds only in-frame clones and misses some; the assay was immunoSEQ multiplex PCR. The table has some 2.1 million clones, roughly 95% seen once. These data come from a study of shared clonotypes between healthy human individuals.

This TCR came from a young man in good health. Some clones in this sample may be carry-over from other donors' samples. The chain uses TRBV27 and TRBJ1-1; D might be TRBD1 (5 bases). Material for sequencing was naive CD8+ T cells from PBMCs. CDR3 DNA sequence: TGTGCCAGCAGTTTGTGGGGCGAGCCCGGTGGGGACACTGAAGCTTTCTTT. It encodes CASSLWGEPGGDTEAFF.